This T cell receptor (beta chain) was sequenced for a study of blood T cell repertoires in COVID-19. The wider study: Spain, Italy and the United States supplied samples that represented acute and convalescent COVID-19. PBMCs, B-cell-depleted T cells, or T cells provided the cDNA or gDNA that made up the material.

In the original processing: Counts of nucleated cells, estimated from reference gene primer amplification, were obtained. The repertoire was sequenced with immunoSEQ multiplex PCR; TCRdb's copy has only in-frame clones and lacks some. V and J calls plus clone size are reproduced from that table; the DNA served to infer D and trimming. The sample yields about 80,000 clones, around 89% seen once. The ends were cut back, 2 bases at V and 4 bases at J, with 14 bases in the middle. This CDR3 region has 15 residues. In germline, CDR1 is SGHRS, CDR2 YFSETQ. Sequencing was performed on peripheral blood. This sequence originates from a woman aged 80 or over with acute or convalescent COVID-19. This chain joins TRBV5-1 and TRBJ2-3; weak D call: TRBD2 (5 bases). The CDR3 DNA is TGCGCCAGCAGCTTCATCTCGGGAAGGGCAGATACGCAGTATTTT. This translates into CASSFISGRADTQYF.